These 17 T cell receptor beta chains were all obtained from the same sample, sequenced in a study of beta chain features in type 1 diabetes. Every isolated RNA sample was fully reverse transcribed, so sequencing captured expressed TCRB transcripts. The repertoire was sequenced with immunoSEQ multiplex PCR; TCRdb's copy has only in-frame clones and lacks some. The table includes 600,000 to 650,000 clones, 15% to 18% detected once. The source material was naive CD4+ T cells from blood. The receptors shown here come from a young man in good health.

The V call is TRBV7-3, the J call TRBJ2-5, with 7 bases identical to TRBD1. The CDR3 length is 15 residues. Germline assignment: CDR1 SGHTA and CDR2 FQGTGA. With 4 bases clipped from V and 3 bases from J, the junction kept 8 bases outside the gene matches. CDR3 nucleotide sequence: TGTGCCAGCAGCTCCCGGGACAGCGTAGAAGAGACCCAGTACTTC. It specifies CASSSRDSVEETQYF.

This chain uses TRBV4-2 with TRBJ1-1, with TRBD1 as a possible D gene (6 bases). Germline CDR1 reads LGHNA; CDR2 reads YNFKEQ. V was clipped by 3 bases and J by 1 base, with 12 bases between them. This CDR3 is built from 15 residues. The CDR3, as DNA: TGTGCCAGCAGCCATCCGGGACAAAGGAACACTGAAGCTTTCTTT. This codes for CASSHPGQRNTEAFF.

The chain uses TRBV6-5 and TRBJ2-7, with a tentative D call TRBD1 (6 bases). CDR3 size: 13 residues. The germline CDR1 and CDR2 sequences are MNHEY and SVGAGI. V shed 6 bases and J shed 3 bases, with 12 bases lying between them. CDR3 in DNA: TGTGCCAGCAGCAACAGGGTAGACTACGAGCAGTACTTC. Translated, it gives CASSNRVDYEQYF.

This clone was picked up a small number of times. This rearrangement joins TRBV5-4 to TRBJ2-7; D possibly corresponds to TRBD1 (5 bases). Trimming removed 0 bases from V and 3 bases from J, with 7 bases in between. Germline CDR1 and CDR2: SGHNT and YYREEE (reference sequence). The CDR3 runs to 13 residues. The CDR3, as DNA: TGTGCCAGCAGCTTGGCCAGGGACTACGAGCAGTACTTC. It codes for CASSLARDYEQYF.

The sample holds a few counts of this clone. This chain connects TRBV4-1 to TRBJ2-2, with a tentative D call TRBD2 (6 bases). V was shortened by 0 bases and J by 9 bases, with 29 bases between the two germline ends. This CDR3 has 20 amino acids. Germline assignment: CDR1 MGHRA and CDR2 YSYEKL. CDR3 sequence: CASSQDHARGRRLAARELFF. CDR3 sequence (DNA): TGCGCCAGCAGCCAAGATCATGCTCGGGGGAGGCGATTAGCGGCTCGGGAGCTGTTTTTT.

This clone turned up a few times. The gene calls are TRBV7-2 and TRBJ2-5; D remains ambiguous. This CDR3 region has 15 residues. Germline CDR1 is SGHTA and CDR2 is FQGNSA. Between the trimmed V and J ends, which lost 5 bases and 2 bases, there was a span of 15 bases. This CDR3 reads CASSPPRRLQETQYF. In DNA form, the CDR3 reads TGTGCCAGCAGCCCTCCCAGGCGTTTACAAGAGACCCAGTACTTC.

This clone was observed a few times. This chain uses TRBV29-1 with TRBJ2-5; 9 nucleotides agree with TRBD1. Judging by the DNA end, TRBJ2-7 fits better; the J call may be wrong. Germline CDR1 reads SQVTM; CDR2 reads ANQGSEA. This CDR3 is 15 amino acids long. CDR3 sequence reads: CSVVGGDRGTYEQYF. The CDR3 DNA sequence: TGCAGCGTTGTCGGGGGTGACAGGGGGACCTACGAGCAGTACTTC.

The CDR3 sequence is CASSHPGTGVGGELFF. The DNA for the CDR3 is TGTGCCAGCAGCCACCCCGGGACAGGGGTGGGCGGGGAGCTGTTTTTT. The rearrangement joins TRBV4-2 to TRBJ2-2; 10 bases align to TRBD1. The CDR3 runs 16 residues. The J segment lost 7 bases and the V segment lost 3 bases, leaving 8 bases of the junction unmatched. Germline lookup yields CDR1 LGHNA and CDR2 YNFKEQ.

Note on this clone: Additional DNA sequences in this sample encode the identical CDR3. The chain has TRBV18 and TRBJ1-5, with D tentatively TRBD1 (5 bases). This CDR3 is 14 amino acids long. Trimming left V 6 bases short and J 2 bases short, with 11 bases between. Per the germline V gene, CDR1 is KGHSH and CDR2 is LQKENI. The CDR3 DNA follows: TGTGCCAGCTCGTCAGGCAGGGGCAATCAGCCCCAGCATTTT. This translates into CASSSGRGNQPQHF.

V usage is TRBV11-2 and J usage is TRBJ2-7; the D is unclear. This CDR3 has 15 amino acids. From germline, CDR1 is SGHAT and CDR2 FQNNGV. Trimming left V 4 bases short and J 2 bases short, with 15 bases between. The CDR3 nucleotides read TGTGCCAGCAGCTCCCTGGCTCGGGTCCCCTACGAGCAGTACTTC. Protein sequence: CASSSLARVPYEQYF.

This clone has a handful of counts. The chain has TRBV7-2 and TRBJ2-5, with 9 bases aligning to TRBD1. V lost 1 base and J lost 7; bases outside the gene matches: 7. Germline assignment: CDR1 SGHTA and CDR2 FQGNSA. There are 15 residues in the CDR3. The chain's CDR3 is CASSLGYRGRRTQYF. The CDR3 DNA reads as TGTGCCAGCAGCTTAGGGTACAGGGGGCGCCGGACCCAGTACTTC.

The rearrangement uses TRBV28 and TRBJ2-5; D not certain. V shed 7 bases and J shed 5 bases, with 14 bases lying between them. CDR1 and CDR2 from the germline V gene are MDHEN and SYDVKM. The CDR3 sequence is 13 residues long. This CDR3 reads CASTSEVLETQYF. The CDR3 nucleotides are TGTGCCAGCACCTCCGAGGTTCTGGAGACCCAGTACTTC.

This clone was recorded a few times. The V and J genes are TRBV6-5 and TRBJ2-7; D may be TRBD1 (6 bases). Germline lookup yields CDR1 MNHEY and CDR2 SVGAGI. V was shortened by 0 bases and J by 0 bases, with 6 bases between the two germline ends. This CDR3 has 14 residues. CDR3 DNA sequence: TGTGCCAGCAGTTACTCGGACAGCTCCTACGAGCAGTACTTC. Amino acid sequence: CASSYSDSSYEQYF.

The V gene is TRBV7-9, the J gene TRBJ1-2, with D tentatively TRBD1 (5 bases). The CDR3 runs 15 residues. The V end lost 5 bases, the J end lost 0 bases, and 13 bases lay between the germline ends. Looked up from germline, CDR1 is SEHNR and CDR2 is FQNEAQ (reference sequence). DNA of the CDR3: TGTGCCAGCAGCCTGGGGCCCGGGGCTAACTATGGCTACACCTTC. Translation: CASSLGPGANYGYTF.

This rearrangement joins TRBV5-4 to TRBJ2-3; 12 nucleotides match TRBD2. The CDR3 is 16 amino acids. Germline CDR1 is SGHNT and CDR2 is YYREEE (reference sequence). J was trimmed by 6 bases and V by 2 bases; bases with no gene match: 7. The CDR3 sequence is CASSFTSGGSTDTQYF. The CDR3 bases are TGTGCCAGCAGCTTCACTAGCGGGGGGTCCACGGATACGCAGTATTTT.

This rearrangement joins TRBV30 to TRBJ2-7; 8 bases are a match to TRBD1. Trimming took 4 bases from V and 2 from J; bases not matched to a gene: 4. The CDR3 runs 13 residues. Germline values: CDR1 GTSNPN, CDR2 SVGIG (reference sequence). CDR3 nucleotides: TGTGCCTGGACCCGACAGGGGCCCTACGAGCAGTACTTC. It yields the protein CAWTRQGPYEQYF.

The V and J genes are TRBV9 and TRBJ2-1, with 8 bases fitting TRBD2. Germline CDR1 is SGDLS and CDR2 is YYNGEE. The length of the CDR3 is 14 residues. V trimming: 0 bases; J trimming: 15 bases; junction bases outside the gene matches: 11. The chain's CDR3 is CASSVDVSGSGPFF. The DNA for the CDR3 is TGTGCCAGCAGCGTAGATGTCAGCGGGAGTGGTCCGTTCTTC.